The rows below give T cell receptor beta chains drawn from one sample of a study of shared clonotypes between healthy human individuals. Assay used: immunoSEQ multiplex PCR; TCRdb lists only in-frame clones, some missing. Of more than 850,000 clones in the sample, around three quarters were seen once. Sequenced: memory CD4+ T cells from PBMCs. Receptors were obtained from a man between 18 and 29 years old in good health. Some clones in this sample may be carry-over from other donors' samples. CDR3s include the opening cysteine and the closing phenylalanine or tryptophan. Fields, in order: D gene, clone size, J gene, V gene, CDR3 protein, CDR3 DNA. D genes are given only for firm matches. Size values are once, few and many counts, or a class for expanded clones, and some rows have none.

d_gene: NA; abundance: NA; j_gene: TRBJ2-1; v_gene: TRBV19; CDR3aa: CASSIGTKAEQFF; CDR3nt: TGTGCCAGTAGTATAGGGACGAAGGCGGAGCAGTTCTTC
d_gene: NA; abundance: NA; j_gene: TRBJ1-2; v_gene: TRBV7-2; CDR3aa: CASSAGQPANYGYTF; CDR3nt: TGTGCCAGCAGCGCAGGCCAGCCAGCTAACTATGGCTACACCTTC
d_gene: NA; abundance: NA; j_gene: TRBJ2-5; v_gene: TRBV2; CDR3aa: CASSPLRRETQYF; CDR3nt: TGTGCCAGCAGCCCTTTGCGGCGGGAGACCCAGTACTTC
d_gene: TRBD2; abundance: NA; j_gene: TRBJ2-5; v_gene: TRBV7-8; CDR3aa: CASSTRTSGSMLETQYF; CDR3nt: TGTGCCAGCAGCACCCGGACTAGCGGGAGTATGTTGGAGACCCAGTACTTC
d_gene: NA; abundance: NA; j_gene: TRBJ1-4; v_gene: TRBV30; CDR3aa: CAWNPGGGINEKLFF; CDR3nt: TGTGCCTGGAATCCCGGAGGGGGAATAAATGAAAAACTGTTTTTT
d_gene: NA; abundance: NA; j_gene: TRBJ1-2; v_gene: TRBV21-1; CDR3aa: CASSKIGAGQGYTF; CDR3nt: TGTGCCAGCAGCAAAATCGGGGCGGGACAGGGCTACACCTTC
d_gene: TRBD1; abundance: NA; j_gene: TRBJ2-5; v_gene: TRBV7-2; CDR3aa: CASSLRGQGGAETQYF; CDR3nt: TGTGCCAGCAGCTTACGAGGTCAAGGGGGCGCGGAGACCCAGTACTTC
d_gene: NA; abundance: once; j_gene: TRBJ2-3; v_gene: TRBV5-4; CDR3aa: CASSFPLSGADTQYF; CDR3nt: TGTGCCAGCAGCTTCCCTCTTTCAGGGGCAGATACGCAGTATTTT
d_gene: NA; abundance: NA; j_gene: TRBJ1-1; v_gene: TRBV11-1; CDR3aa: CASSTRQRTANTEAFF; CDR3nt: TGTGCCAGCAGCACACGCCAACGGACAGCGAACACTGAAGCTTTCTTT
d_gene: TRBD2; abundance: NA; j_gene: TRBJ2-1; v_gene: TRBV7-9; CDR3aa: CASSRSGRAKFF; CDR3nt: TGTGCCAGCAGCCGTAGCGGGAGGGCCAAGTTCTTC
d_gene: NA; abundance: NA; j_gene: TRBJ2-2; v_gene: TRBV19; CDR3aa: CASSMLRATGSGTGELFF; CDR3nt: TGTGCCAGTAGTATGTTGCGGGCCACGGGATCGGGCACCGGGGAGCTGTTTTTT
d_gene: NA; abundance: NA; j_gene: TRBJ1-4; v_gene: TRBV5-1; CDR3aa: CASIPSPGWGEKLFF; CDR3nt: TGCGCCAGCATTCCGTCACCGGGGTGGGGTGAAAAACTGTTTTTT
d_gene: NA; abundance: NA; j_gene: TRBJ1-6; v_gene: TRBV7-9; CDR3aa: CASSIENSPLHF; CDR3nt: TGTGCCAGCAGCATAGAAAATTCACCCCTCCACTTT
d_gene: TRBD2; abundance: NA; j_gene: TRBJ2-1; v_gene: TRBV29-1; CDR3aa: CSVGGGTSGYNEQFF; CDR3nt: TGCAGCGTTGGGGGAGGGACTAGCGGTTACAATGAGCAGTTCTTC
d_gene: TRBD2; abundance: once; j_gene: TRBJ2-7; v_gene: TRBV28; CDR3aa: CASRTLAGGLDEQYF; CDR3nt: TGTGCCAGCAGGACTCTAGCGGGAGGGCTCGACGAGCAGTACTTC
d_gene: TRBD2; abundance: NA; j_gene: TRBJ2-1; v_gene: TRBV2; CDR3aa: CASQGGSGRYNEQFF; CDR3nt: TGTGCCTCGCAGGGGGGTAGCGGGAGGTACAATGAGCAGTTCTTC
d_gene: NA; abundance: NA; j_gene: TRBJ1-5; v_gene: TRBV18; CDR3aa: CASSPPNLAGAEVQPQHF; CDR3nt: TGTGCCAGCTCACCACCGAATTTAGCCGGGGCGGAGGTCCAGCCCCAGCATTTT
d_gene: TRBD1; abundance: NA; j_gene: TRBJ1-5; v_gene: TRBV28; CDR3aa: CASSISGGPDQPQHF; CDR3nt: TGTGCCAGCAGTATTTCAGGGGGGCCGGATCAGCCCCAGCATTTT
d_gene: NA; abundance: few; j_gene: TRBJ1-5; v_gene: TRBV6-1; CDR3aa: CASSDGGNQPQHF; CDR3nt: TGTGCCAGCAGTGATGGGGGGAATCAGCCCCAGCATTTT
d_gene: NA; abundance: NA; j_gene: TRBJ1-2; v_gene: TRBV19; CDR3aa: CASSSDTLRGYGYTF; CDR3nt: TGTGCCAGTAGTTCAGATACCCTCCGTGGCTATGGCTACACCTTC
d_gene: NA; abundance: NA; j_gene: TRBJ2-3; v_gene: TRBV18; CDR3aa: CASSPTHHTDTQYF; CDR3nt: TGTGCCAGCTCACCGACACATCACACAGATACGCAGTATTTT
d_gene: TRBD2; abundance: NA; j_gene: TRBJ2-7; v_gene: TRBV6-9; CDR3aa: CASSLGLARSYEQYF; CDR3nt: TGTGCCAGCAGCTTGGGACTAGCAAGGTCTTACGAGCAGTACTTC
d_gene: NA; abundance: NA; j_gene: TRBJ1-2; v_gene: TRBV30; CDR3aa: CAWSPGGPYGYTF; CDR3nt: TGTGCCTGGAGTCCGGGGGGCCCCTATGGCTACACCTTC
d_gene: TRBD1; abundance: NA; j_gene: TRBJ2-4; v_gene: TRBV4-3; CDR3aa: CASSQEGTTGTIQYF; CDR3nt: TGCGCCAGCAGCCAAGAGGGTACGACAGGGACAATTCAGTACTTC
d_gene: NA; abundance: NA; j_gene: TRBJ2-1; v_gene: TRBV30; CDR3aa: CAITSNSYNEQFF; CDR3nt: TGTGCCATTACTAGCAACTCATACAATGAGCAGTTCTTC
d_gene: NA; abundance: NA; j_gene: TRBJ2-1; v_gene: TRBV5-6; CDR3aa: CASSGLGTLNRDEQFF; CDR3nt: TGTGCCAGCAGTGGGCTCGGGACCCTCAACCGGGATGAGCAGTTCTTC
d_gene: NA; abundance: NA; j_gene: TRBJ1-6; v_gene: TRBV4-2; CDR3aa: CASSQETRRVRSPLHF; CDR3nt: TGTGCCAGCAGCCAAGAGACACGACGGGTTCGATCACCCCTCCACTTT
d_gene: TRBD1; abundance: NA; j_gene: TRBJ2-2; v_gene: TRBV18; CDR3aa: CASSPTQGSGTGELFF; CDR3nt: TGTGCCAGCTCACCCACACAGGGGTCGGGCACCGGGGAGCTGTTTTTT
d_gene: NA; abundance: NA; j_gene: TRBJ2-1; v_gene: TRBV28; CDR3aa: CASSFRGGVVHNEQFF; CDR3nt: TGTGCCAGCAGTTTTAGAGGGGGGGTCGTACACAATGAGCAGTTCTTC
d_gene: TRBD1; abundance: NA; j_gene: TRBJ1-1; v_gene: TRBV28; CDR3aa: CASSLWGQLRTEAFF; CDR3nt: TGTGCCAGCAGTTTATGGGGACAGCTAAGGACTGAAGCTTTCTTT
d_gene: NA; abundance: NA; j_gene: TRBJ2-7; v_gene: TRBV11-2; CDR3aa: CASSPITGRNEQCF; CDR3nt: TGTGCCAGCAGCCCGATCACAGGGAGAAACGAGCAGTGCTTC
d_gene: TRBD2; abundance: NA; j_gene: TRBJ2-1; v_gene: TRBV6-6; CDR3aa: CASSSLLAGQSNEQFF; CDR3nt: TGTGCCAGCAGTTCCCTATTAGCGGGTCAGAGCAATGAGCAGTTCTTC
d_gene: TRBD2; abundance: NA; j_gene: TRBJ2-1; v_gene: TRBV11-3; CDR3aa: CASSPNFSGEQFF; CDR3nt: TGTGCCAGCAGCCCAAACTTTAGCGGGGAGCAGTTCTTC
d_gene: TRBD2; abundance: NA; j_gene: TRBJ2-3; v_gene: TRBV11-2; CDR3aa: CASSSQPTSADTQYF; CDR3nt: TGTGCCAGCAGCTCTCAGCCAACTAGCGCAGATACGCAGTATTTT
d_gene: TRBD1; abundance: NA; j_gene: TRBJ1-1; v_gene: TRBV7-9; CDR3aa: CASSIRGRDNEAFF; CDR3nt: TGTGCCAGCAGCATCAGGGGGCGCGATAATGAAGCTTTCTTT
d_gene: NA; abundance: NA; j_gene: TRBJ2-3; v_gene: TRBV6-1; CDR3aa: CASSGRVTRTDTQYF; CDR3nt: TGTGCCAGCAGTGGTCGCGTAACCCGCACAGATACGCAGTATTTT
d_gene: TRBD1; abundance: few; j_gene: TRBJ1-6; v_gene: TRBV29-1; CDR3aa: CSGSTGDNSPLHF; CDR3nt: TGCAGCGGGTCGACAGGGGACAATTCACCCCTCCACTTT
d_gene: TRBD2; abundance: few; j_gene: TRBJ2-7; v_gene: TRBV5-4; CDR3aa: CASSLRLAGFDEQYF; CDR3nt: TGTGCCAGCAGCCTCCGGCTAGCGGGATTTGACGAGCAGTACTTC
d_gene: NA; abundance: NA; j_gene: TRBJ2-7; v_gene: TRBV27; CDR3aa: CASSLIGYEQYF; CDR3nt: TGTGCCAGCAGTTTAATCGGATACGAGCAGTACTTC
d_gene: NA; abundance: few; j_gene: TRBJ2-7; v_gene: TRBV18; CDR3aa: CASSQASSHEQYF; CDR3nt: TGTGCCAGCTCTCAAGCCTCGAGCCACGAGCAGTACTTC
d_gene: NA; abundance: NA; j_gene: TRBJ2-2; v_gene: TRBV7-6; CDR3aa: CASGTTSNTGELFF; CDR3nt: TGTGCCAGCGGAACTACGTCAAACACCGGGGAGCTGTTTTTT
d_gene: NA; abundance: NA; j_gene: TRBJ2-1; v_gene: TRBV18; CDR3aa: CASNGEASEHEQFF; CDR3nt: TGTGCCAGCAATGGGGAGGCTAGCGAGCATGAGCAGTTCTTC
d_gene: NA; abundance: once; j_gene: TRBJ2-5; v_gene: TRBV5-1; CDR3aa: CASSRLTGVQETQYF; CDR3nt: TGCGCCAGCAGCCGACTTACAGGTGTCCAAGAGACCCAGTACTTC
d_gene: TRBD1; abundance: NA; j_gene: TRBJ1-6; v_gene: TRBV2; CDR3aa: CASSDGQGVNSPLHF; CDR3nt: TGTGCCAGCAGTGACGGACAGGGGGTAAATTCACCCCTCCACTTT
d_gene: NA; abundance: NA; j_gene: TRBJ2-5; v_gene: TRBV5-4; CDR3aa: CASSPFAGETQYF; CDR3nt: TGTGCCAGCAGCCCCTTCGCTGGGGAGACCCAGTACTTC
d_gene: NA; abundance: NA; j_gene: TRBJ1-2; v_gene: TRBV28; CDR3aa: CASSPGQSYGYTF; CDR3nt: TGTGCCAGCAGTCCGGGACAATCTTATGGCTACACCTTC
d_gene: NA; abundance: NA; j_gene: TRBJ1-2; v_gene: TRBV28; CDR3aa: CASSGGDRRSGYTF; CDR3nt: TGTGCCAGCAGCGGAGGGGACCGCCGGAGTGGCTACACCTTC
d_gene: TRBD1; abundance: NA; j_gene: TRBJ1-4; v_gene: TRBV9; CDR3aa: CASSGTGSGEKLFF; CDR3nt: TGTGCCAGCAGCGGGACAGGGTCAGGTGAAAAACTGTTTTTT
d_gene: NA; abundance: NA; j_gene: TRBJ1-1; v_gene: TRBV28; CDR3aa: CASRSPLQDWGTEAFF; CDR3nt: TGTGCCAGCAGGTCTCCCCTACAGGATTGGGGCACTGAAGCTTTCTTT
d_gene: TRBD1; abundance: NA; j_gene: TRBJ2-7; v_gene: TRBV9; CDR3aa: CASGPGQAYEQYF; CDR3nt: TGTGCCAGCGGTCCGGGACAGGCCTACGAGCAGTACTTC